These T cell receptor beta chains were read from a single sample in a study of T cell clones after liver transplantation. Method: immunoSEQ multiplex PCR; TCRdb's copy keeps in-frame clones and lacks some. This sample carries some 16,000 clones, 70% to 90% of them seen once, and the ten largest clones take about a third. The sample in question was CD8+ T cells from blood, obtained around 50 months after liver transplant. These receptors came from a human patient who received a liver transplant. Some T cells may be provided by the graft donor. The CDR3 runs from the conserved cysteine through the conserved F or W. The order of the fields is clone size, V gene, J gene, CDR3 protein. The listing skips clone size in some rows; elsewhere it reads once, few, many or a size class.

abundance: .; v_gene: TRBV9; j_gene: TRBJ2-1; CDR3aa: CASSVWGSSYNEQFF
abundance: .; v_gene: TRBV19; j_gene: TRBJ2-6; CDR3aa: CASSMGEGRADAGANVLTF
abundance: .; v_gene: TRBV7-2; j_gene: TRBJ1-2; CDR3aa: CASSPDGSNYGYTF
abundance: .; v_gene: TRBV6-5; j_gene: TRBJ2-2; CDR3aa: CASSYSSLAGAGELFF
abundance: .; v_gene: TRBV19; j_gene: TRBJ2-7; CDR3aa: CASSLTLGEYEQYF
abundance: .; v_gene: TRBV7-7; j_gene: TRBJ2-1; CDR3aa: CASSLSGATTYNEQFF
abundance: .; v_gene: TRBV7-2; j_gene: TRBJ1-5; CDR3aa: CASSLKAYNQPQHF
abundance: .; v_gene: TRBV5-1; j_gene: TRBJ2-1; CDR3aa: CASSFTSGGNNEQFF
abundance: .; v_gene: TRBV30; j_gene: TRBJ1-5; CDR3aa: CAWNLGPAGFQPQHF
abundance: .; v_gene: TRBV6-6; j_gene: TRBJ2-5; CDR3aa: CASSYWTGNRETQYF
abundance: .; v_gene: TRBV7-9; j_gene: TRBJ2-2; CDR3aa: CASSLMGTGELFF
abundance: .; v_gene: TRBV6-6; j_gene: TRBJ2-7; CDR3aa: CASSYSTGAPSYEQYF
abundance: .; v_gene: TRBV13; j_gene: TRBJ2-6; CDR3aa: CASSLDAGANVLTF
abundance: once; v_gene: TRBV28; j_gene: TRBJ2-7; CDR3aa: CASSPPYGAGYEQYF
abundance: .; v_gene: TRBV11-2; j_gene: TRBJ2-1; CDR3aa: CASSLEPTAYNEQFF